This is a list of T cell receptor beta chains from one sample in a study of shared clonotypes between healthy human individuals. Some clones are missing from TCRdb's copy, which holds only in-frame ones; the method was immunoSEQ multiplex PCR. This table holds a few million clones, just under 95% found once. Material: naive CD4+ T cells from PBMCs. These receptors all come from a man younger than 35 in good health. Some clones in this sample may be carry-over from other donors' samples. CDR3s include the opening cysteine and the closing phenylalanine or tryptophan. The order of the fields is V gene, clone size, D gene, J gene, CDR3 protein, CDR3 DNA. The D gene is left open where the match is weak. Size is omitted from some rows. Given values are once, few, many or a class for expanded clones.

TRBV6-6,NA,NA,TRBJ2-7,CASSPAANSYEQYF,TGTGCCAGCAGTCCCGCGGCCAACTCCTACGAGCAGTACTTC
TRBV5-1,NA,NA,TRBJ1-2,CASSQSTGLFNYGYTF,TGCGCCAGCAGCCAATCGACAGGACTATTTAACTATGGCTACACCTTC
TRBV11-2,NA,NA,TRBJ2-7,CASSFSGDSSYEQYF,TGTGCCAGCAGCTTCAGCGGAGATTCCTCCTACGAGCAGTACTTC
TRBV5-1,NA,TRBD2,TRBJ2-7,CASSNGTSGSYEQYF,TGCGCCAGCAGCAACGGGACTAGCGGGAGCTACGAGCAGTACTTC
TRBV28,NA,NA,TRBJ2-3,CASSGGGVTDTQYF,TGTGCCAGCAGCGGGGGCGGGGTAACAGATACGCAGTATTTT
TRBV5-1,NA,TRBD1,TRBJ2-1,CASRPGQGADYNEQFF,TGCGCCAGCCGCCCCGGACAGGGGGCGGACTACAATGAGCAGTTCTTC
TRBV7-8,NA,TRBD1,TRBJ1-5,CASSPGQGFNQPQHF,TGTGCCAGCAGCCCGGGACAGGGGTTCAATCAGCCCCAGCATTTT
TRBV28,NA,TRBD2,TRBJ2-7,CASSFREGGYYEQYF,TGTGCCAGCAGTTTTCGGGAGGGGGGTTACTACGAGCAGTACTTC
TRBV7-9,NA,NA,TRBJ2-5,CASSQGRTSLETQYF,TGTGCCAGCAGCCAAGGAAGGACCTCTCTTGAGACCCAGTACTTC
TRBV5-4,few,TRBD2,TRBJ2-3,CASSQGLAGSTDTQYF,TGTGCCAGCAGCCAGGGACTAGCGGGGAGCACAGATACGCAGTATTTT
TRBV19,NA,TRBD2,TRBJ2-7,CASSLLAGAYEQYF,TGTGCCAGCAGTTTACTAGCGGGAGCCTACGAGCAGTACTTC
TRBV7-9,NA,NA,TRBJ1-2,CASSFRGLDGYTF,TGTGCCAGCAGCTTCCGGGGACTGGATGGCTACACCTTC
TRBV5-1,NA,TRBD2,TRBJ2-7,CASSPQAGEAYEQYF,TGCGCCAGCAGCCCGCAAGCGGGAGAGGCCTACGAGCAGTACTTC
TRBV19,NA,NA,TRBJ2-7,CASSATTYEQYF,TGTGCCAGTAGTGCTACCACCTACGAGCAGTACTTC
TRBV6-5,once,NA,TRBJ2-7,CASSYAGTLSSYEQYF,TGTGCCAGCAGTTACGCCGGGACTCTGAGCTCCTACGAGCAGTACTTC
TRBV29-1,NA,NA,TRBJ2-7,CSVDYGYEQYF,TGCAGCGTTGATTACGGCTACGAGCAGTACTTC
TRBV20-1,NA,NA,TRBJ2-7,CSLPNSYEQYF,TGCAGTCTACCGAACAGCTACGAGCAGTACTTC
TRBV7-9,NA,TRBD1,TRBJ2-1,CASSLGQGVDEQFF,TGTGCCAGCAGCTTAGGACAGGGTGTCGATGAGCAGTTCTTC
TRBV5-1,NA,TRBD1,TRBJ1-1,CASSRGTGGNTEAFF,TGCGCCAGCAGCCGAGGGACAGGTGGGAACACTGAAGCTTTCTTT
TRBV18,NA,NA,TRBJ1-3,CASSPAGLGGGNTIYF,TGTGCCAGCTCCCCCGCGGGACTAGGAGGAGGAAACACCATATATTTT
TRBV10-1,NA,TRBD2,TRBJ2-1,CASSQGLAGGENEQFF,TGCGCCAGCAGTCAAGGACTAGCGGGGGGAGAAAATGAGCAGTTCTTC
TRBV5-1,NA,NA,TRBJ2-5,CASSLGTTPQETQYF,TGCGCCAGCAGCTTGGGAACAACTCCTCAAGAGACCCAGTACTTC
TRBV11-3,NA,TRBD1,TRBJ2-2,CASSLVSGGTGELFF,TGTGCCAGCAGCTTGGTTTCAGGGGGCACCGGGGAGCTGTTTTTT
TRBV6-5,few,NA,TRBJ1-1,CASHRKQANTEAFF,TGTGCCAGCCATAGGAAGCAGGCGAACACTGAAGCTTTCTTT
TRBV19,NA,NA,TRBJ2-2,CASSSGPRANTGELFF,TGTGCCAGTAGTTCCGGGCCGCGAGCAAACACCGGGGAGCTGTTTTTT
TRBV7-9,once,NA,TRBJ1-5,CASSSGGPGNQPQHF,TGTGCCAGCAGCTCTGGAGGGCCGGGCAATCAGCCCCAGCATTTT
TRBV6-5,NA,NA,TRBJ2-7,CASSARVLAEQYF,TGTGCCAGCAGCGCCCGGGTCTTGGCCGAGCAGTACTTC
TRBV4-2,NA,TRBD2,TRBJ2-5,CASSQEVYRGTSGRRGETQYF,TGTGCCAGCAGCCAAGAGGTCTATCGAGGCACTAGCGGGAGGCGGGGGGAGACCCAGTACTTC
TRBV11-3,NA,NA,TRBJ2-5,CASSPSPAQETQYF,TGTGCCAGCAGCCCCTCACCCGCCCAAGAGACCCAGTACTTC
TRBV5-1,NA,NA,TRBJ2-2,CASSLTLRGPGELFF,TGCGCCAGCAGCTTAACCCTCAGGGGCCCCGGGGAGCTGTTTTTT
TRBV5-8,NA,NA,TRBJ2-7,CASSPLSGARGYEQYF,TGTGCCAGCAGCCCTCTCTCGGGGGCACGTGGCTACGAGCAGTACTTC
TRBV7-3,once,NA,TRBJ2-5,CASSPGSQETQYF,TGTGCCAGCAGCCCAGGATCTCAAGAGACCCAGTACTTC
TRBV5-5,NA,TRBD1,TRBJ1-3,CASSLTGAGNTIYF,TGTGCCAGCAGCTTGACAGGGGCCGGAAACACCATATATTTT
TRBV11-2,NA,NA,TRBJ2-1,CASQGAGTYNEQFF,TGTGCCAGCCAGGGAGCGGGTACCTACAATGAGCAGTTCTTC
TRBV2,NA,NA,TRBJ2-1,CASSPGLSSYNEQFF,TGTGCCAGCAGCCCGGGACTCAGCTCCTACAATGAGCAGTTCTTC
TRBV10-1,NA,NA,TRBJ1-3,CASSDPGAGNTIYF,TGCGCCAGCAGTGATCCAGGGGCTGGAAACACCATATATTTT